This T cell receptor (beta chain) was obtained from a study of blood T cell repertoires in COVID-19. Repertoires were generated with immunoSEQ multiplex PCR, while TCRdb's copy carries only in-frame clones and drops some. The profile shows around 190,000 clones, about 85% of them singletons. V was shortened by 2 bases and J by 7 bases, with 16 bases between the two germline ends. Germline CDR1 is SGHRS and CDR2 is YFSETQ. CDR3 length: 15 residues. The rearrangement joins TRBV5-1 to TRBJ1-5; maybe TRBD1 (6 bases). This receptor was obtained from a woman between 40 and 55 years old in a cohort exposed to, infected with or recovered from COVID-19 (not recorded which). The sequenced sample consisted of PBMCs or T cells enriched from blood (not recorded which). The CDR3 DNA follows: TGCGCCAGCAGCTTCGACAGGTCCCCTGGCCAGCCCCAGCATTTT. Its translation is CASSFDRSPGQPQHF.